These T cell receptor beta chains were read from a single sample in a study of blood T cells in healthy people across ages. TCRdb redid the calling of the 5' RACE reads with MiXCR, one entry per CDR3 protein. The sample has 1.5 million to 2 million distinct CDR3 sequences, roughly 30% seen once; the top ten hold 7% to 9%. Sequencing was carried out using blood. The receptors come from a woman between 25 and 40 years old in good health. The CDR3 runs from the conserved cysteine through the conserved F or W. A D gene is named only where the DNA matches it firmly. Clone size is stated in some rows and not others, as once, few, many or a class when expanded.

D gene	V gene	J gene	clone size	CDR3 DNA	CDR3 protein
.	TRBV20-1	TRBJ2-6	many	TGCAGTGCCCCTCTAGGAGGGCGATCTGGGGCCAACGTCCTGACTTTC	CSAPLGGRSGANVLTF
.	TRBV7-6	TRBJ2-3	.	TGTGCCAGCAGCTTAGTTGTTAGAGATACGCAGTATTTT	CASSLVVRDTQYF
TRBD2	TRBV27	TRBJ2-3	.	TGTGCCAGCCATCGGGCTGCGGGGGAGGGGTTAGCAGATACGCAGTATTTT	CASHRAAGEGLADTQYF
.	TRBV27	TRBJ1-5	.	TGTGCCAGCAGTTTATCGTCCAGCAGCAATCAGCCCCAGCATTTT	CASSLSSSSNQPQHF
.	TRBV5-5	TRBJ2-5	few	TGTGCCAGCAGCTTGATTCTGGGGGCCACACAAGAGACCCAGTACTTC	CASSLILGATQETQYF
.	TRBV5-6	TRBJ1-4	few	TGTGCCAGCAGCTTGATGGGGGCGGCTAATGAAAAACTGTTTTTT	CASSLMGAANEKLFF
.	TRBV12-3/TRBV12-4	TRBJ1-1	.	TGTGCCACCGGAGGGCTAAAGAACACTGAAGCTTTCTTT	CATGGLKNTEAFF
.	TRBV3-1	TRBJ2-5	.	TGTGCCAGCAGCCAAGATCCCAACCTGGGAGAGACCCAGTACTTC	CASSQDPNLGETQYF
.	TRBV21-1	TRBJ2-7	few	.	CASSEIGQYECCSYEQYF
TRBD1	TRBV29-1	TRBJ2-7	many	TGCAGCGCCACCCTGACAGGGAACGAGCAGTACTTC	CSATLTGNEQYF
TRBD2	TRBV20-1	TRBJ2-1	.	TGCAGTGCGGGGGGAGGTAGCGGGAGGGATAATGAGCAGTTCTTC	CSAGGGSGRDNEQFF
.	TRBV7-9	TRBJ2-3	.	TGTGCCAGCAGCCCGGGGGCTCGGGGGACAGATACGCAGTATTTT	CASSPGARGTDTQYF
.	TRBV2	TRBJ2-7	.	TGTGCCAGCAGTCGTAGCAGTACTACCTACGAGCAGTACTTC	CASSRSSTTYEQYF
.	TRBV20-1	TRBJ2-6	few	TGCAGTGCCGCCCGCGGCGGTCCCTACTCTGGGGCCAACGTCCTGACTTTC	CSAARGGPYSGANVLTF
.	TRBV10-3	TRBJ2-7	.	TGTGCCATCAGGGGGGATAGGGGAGTCAGCGAGCAGTACTTC	CAIRGDRGVSEQYF
.	TRBV12-3/TRBV12-4	TRBJ1-1	many	TGTGCCAGCAGTCCCGTCGGGAACACTGAAGCTTTCTTT	CASSPVGNTEAFF
.	TRBV3-1	TRBJ2-3	.	TGTGCCAGCAGCCCGGGAGATCGTAGGACAGATACGCAGTATTTT	CASSPGDRRTDTQYF
TRBD2	TRBV7-2	TRBJ2-1	few	TGTGCCAGCAGCTTATATCGGGAGGACCGGGAGCAGTTCTTC	CASSLYREDREQFF
.	TRBV6-5	TRBJ2-3	.	TGTGCCAGCAGTTCCCTAGGAGGGGGGGTCGCAGATACGCAGTATTTT	CASSSLGGGVADTQYF
.	TRBV12-3/TRBV12-4	TRBJ1-1	.	TGTGCCAGCAGCCTTCGTAGACCGAACACTGAAGCTTTCTTT	CASSLRRPNTEAFF
.	TRBV11-2	TRBJ2-7	few	TGTGCCAGCAGCTTAATGAGCACAGTGGCCGAGCAGTACTTC	CASSLMSTVAEQYF
.	TRBV6-1	TRBJ2-7	many	TGTGCCAGCAGTGCGGCGCGGGGAACTAAGCAGTACTTC	CASSAARGTKQYF
.	TRBV6-5	TRBJ2-3	.	TGTGCCACCACATTAGAGAGCACAGATACGCAGTATTTT	CATTLESTDTQYF
TRBD2	TRBV11-2	TRBJ2-1	.	TGTGCCAGCAGCTTCCGTGCTGCCGGGACTAGCGGCTACAATGAGCAGTTCTTC	CASSFRAAGTSGYNEQFF
.	TRBV27	TRBJ2-1	once	TGTGCCAGCAGGCAAAATAGGGAATACGAGCAGTTCTTC	CASRQNREYEQFF
.	TRBV14	TRBJ2-7	few	TGTGCCAGCAGCCAACTCTCCGGCTCCTACGAGCAGTACTTC	CASSQLSGSYEQYF
TRBD1	TRBV5-5	TRBJ2-1	few	TGTGCCAGCATCCTTACAGGGGTTTCCTACAATGAGCAGTTCTTC	CASILTGVSYNEQFF
.	TRBV2	TRBJ2-7	.	TGTGCCAGCGGCGTCTCCGTTATTTACGAGCAGTACTTC	CASGVSVIYEQYF
.	TRBV20-1	TRBJ1-4	.	TGCAGTGCTGGAGGGGACGGGAGGACTAATGAAAAACTGTTTTTT	CSAGGDGRTNEKLFF
.	TRBV12-3/TRBV12-4	TRBJ1-6	.	TGTGCCAGCAGTTTAGCCTATTCACCCCTCCACTTT	CASSLAYSPLHF
TRBD2	TRBV5-4	TRBJ2-7	many	TGTGCCAGCAGCTCCGAGGGACTAGCGACCTACGAGCAGTACTTC	CASSSEGLATYEQYF